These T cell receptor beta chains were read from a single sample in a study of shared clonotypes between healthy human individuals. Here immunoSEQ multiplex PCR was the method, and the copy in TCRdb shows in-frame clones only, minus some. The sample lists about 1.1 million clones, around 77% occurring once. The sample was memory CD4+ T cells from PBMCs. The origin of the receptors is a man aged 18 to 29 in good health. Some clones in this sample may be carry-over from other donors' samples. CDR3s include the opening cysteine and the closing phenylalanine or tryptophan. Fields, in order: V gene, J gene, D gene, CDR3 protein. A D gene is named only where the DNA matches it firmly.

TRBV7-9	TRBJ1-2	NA	CASSLELRGYTF
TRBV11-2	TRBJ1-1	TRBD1	CASSFRQGTNTEAFF
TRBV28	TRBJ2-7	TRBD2	CASRTSHEQYF
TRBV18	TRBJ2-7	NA	CASSPGRSSYEQYF
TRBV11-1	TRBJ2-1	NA	CASSLALSRPEQFF
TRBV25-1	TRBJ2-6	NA	CASSAWTAQAVGANVLTF
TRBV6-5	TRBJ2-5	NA	CASSYGGRGAQYF
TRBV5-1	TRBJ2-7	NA	CASSLGPPTDSYEQYF
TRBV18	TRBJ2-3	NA	CASSPGQLGTDTQYF
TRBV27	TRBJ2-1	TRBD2	CASSQLAGPNNEQFF
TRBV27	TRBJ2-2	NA	CASRPGTGPTGELFF
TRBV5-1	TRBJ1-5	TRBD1	CASSIYMRQGAPAQGNQPQHF
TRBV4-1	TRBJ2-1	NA	CASSNPRGAQSSYNEQFF
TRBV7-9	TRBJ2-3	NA	CTSSVIAGYSPLYTDTQYF
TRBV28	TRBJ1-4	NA	CASSPAEKLFF
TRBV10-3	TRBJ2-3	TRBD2	CAISERLAGGGADTQYF
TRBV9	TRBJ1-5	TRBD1	CASSVGGQVNQPQHF
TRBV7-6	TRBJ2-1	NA	CASSHPLAEQFF
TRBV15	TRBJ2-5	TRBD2	CATKRERQETQYF
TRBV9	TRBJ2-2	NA	CASSVEGLGTGELFF
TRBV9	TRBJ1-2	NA	CASSVGGQGNYGYTF
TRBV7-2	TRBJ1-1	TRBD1	CASSLTPTGDAEAFF
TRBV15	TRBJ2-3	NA	CATSRAPVTDTQYF
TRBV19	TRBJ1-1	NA	CASSPNGAFEAFF
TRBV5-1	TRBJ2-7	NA	CASSLGGASEEQYF
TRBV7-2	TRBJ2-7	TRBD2	CASRPGRERSYEQYF
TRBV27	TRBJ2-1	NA	CASSSREGPHEQFF
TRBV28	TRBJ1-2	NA	CASTPGAFYGYTF
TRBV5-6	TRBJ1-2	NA	CASILNGRNYGYTF
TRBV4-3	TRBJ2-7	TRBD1	CASSQGLSLGQGARQYF
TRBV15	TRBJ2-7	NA	CATSRDRLTYEQYF
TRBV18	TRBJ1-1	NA	CASSPPGVEAFF
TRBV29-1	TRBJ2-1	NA	CSVVFSYNEQFF
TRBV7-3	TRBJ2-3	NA	CASSLLGGDADTQYF
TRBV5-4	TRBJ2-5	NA	CASSFQGTETQYF
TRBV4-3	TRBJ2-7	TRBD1	CASSQEFFGTGMSEQYF
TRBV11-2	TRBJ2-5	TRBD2	CASSLTLAGYQETQYF
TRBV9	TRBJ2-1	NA	CASSVVPGTYNEQFF
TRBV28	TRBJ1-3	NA	CASSSEGRGVLNTIYF
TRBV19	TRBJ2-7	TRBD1	CASSIAGQGGYEQYF
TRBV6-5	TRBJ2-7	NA	CASSYSTTDDYEQYF